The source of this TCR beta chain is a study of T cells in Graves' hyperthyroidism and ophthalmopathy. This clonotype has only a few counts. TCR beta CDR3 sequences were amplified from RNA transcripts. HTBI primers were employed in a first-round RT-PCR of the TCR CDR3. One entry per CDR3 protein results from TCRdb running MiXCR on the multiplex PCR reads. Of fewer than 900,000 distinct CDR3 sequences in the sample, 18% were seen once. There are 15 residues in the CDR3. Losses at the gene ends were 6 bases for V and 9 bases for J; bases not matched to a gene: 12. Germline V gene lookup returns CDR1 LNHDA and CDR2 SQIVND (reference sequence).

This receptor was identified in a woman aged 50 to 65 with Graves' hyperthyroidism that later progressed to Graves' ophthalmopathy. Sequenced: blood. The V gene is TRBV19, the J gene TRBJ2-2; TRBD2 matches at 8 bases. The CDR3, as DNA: TGTGCCAGTAGCCAGAGCGGGGGCAGGGGCAGGGAGCTGTTTTTT. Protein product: CASSQSGGRGRELFF.